The 10 T cell receptor beta chains in this list originate from one sample, sequenced in a study of T cell changes during pregnancy in multiple sclerosis. The data were produced by immunoSEQ multiplex PCR, yet TCRdb's version contains in-frame clones alone and is incomplete. Among tens of thousands of clones listed, around 93% were seen once. The input for sequencing was CD4+ T cells from peripheral blood mononuclear cells, taken after pregnancy. The receptor source for this set is a female donor in good health, enrolled as a control in a pregnancy study.

This clone has just a few counts. This chain uses TRBV6-5 with TRBJ1-2; no clear D gene. Germline assignment: CDR1 MNHEY and CDR2 SVGAGI. Trimming shortened V by 6 bases and J by 2 bases, and 13 bases separated the two germline ends. This CDR3 has 14 residues. The CDR3 here is CASRPVAGNYGYTF. The CDR3 coding sequence is TGTGCCAGCAGACCTGTTGCGGGAAACTATGGCTACACCTTC.

The chain recombines TRBV5-4 with TRBJ2-5; the match to TRBD2 covers 9 bases. J was trimmed by 3 bases and V by 4 bases; bases with no gene match: 7. The germline gives CDR1 SGHNT, CDR2 YYREEE (reference sequence). This CDR3 is built from 15 residues. CDR3 protein: CASSPAGGLEETQYF. In DNA, the CDR3 is TGTGCCAGCAGCCCAGCGGGGGGTCTAGAAGAGACCCAGTACTTC.

In its sample, this clone was seen once. The chain combines TRBV15 with TRBJ1-6; D is ambiguous. Trimming cost V 0 bases and J 9 bases, with 6 bases left between them. Germline lookup yields CDR1 LNHNV and CDR2 YYDKDF (reference sequence). This CDR3 is built from 13 residues. The DNA of the CDR3 is TGTGCCACCAGCAGAGATCCCCGTTCACCCCTCCACTTT. Amino acid sequence: CATSRDPRSPLHF.

The chain is built from TRBV4-3 and TRBJ1-1; TRBD1 matches at 7 bases. Germline CDR1 and CDR2: LGHNA and YSLEER. V dropped 6 bases and J dropped 1; count of bases not matched to a gene: 8. The CDR3 runs to 15 residues. CDR3 nucleotide sequence: TGCGCCAGCAGACCCAGGACAGGCGGGAACACTGAAGCTTTCTTT. Translated: CASRPRTGGNTEAFF.

The table lists this clone with a count of one. This sequence joins TRBV7-2 and TRBJ2-7; D remains unclear. Germline loops: CDR1 SGHTA, CDR2 FQGNSA. The CDR3 covers 15 residues. V was cut by 5 bases and J by 2 bases, with 16 bases left in between. CDR3 amino acids: CASSPKALTPYEQYF. The CDR3 DNA is TGTGCCAGCAGCCCCAAGGCCCTGACTCCCTACGAGCAGTACTTC. Using reference TRBV7-2 and TRBJ2-7 for the parts outside the CDR3, the full variable domain is GAGVSQSPSNKVTEKGKDVELRCDPISGHTALYWYRQSLGQGLEFLIYFQGNSAPDKSGLPSDRFSAERTGGSVSTLTIQRTQQEDSAVYLCASSPKALTPYEQYFGPGTRLTVT.

The CDR3 DNA reads TGTGCCAGCAGCTTAACGCCAGGGGGCGCCGAGCAGTACTTC. Encoded protein: CASSLTPGGAEQYF. The J gene is TRBJ2-7, the V gene TRBV7-3, with TRBD1 matching over 8 bases. CDR1 and CDR2 from the germline V gene are SGHTA and FQGTGA. J lost 6 bases, V lost 0 bases, and 4 bases had no gene match. The CDR3 is 14 amino acids.

This clone came up a few times. This rearrangement joins TRBV10-1 to TRBJ1-3, with D possibly being TRBD1 (5 bases). This CDR3 region has 14 residues. In germline, CDR1 is WNHNN, CDR2 SYGVQD (reference sequence). V lost 9 bases, J lost 4 bases, and 16 bases lay in between. The chain's CDR3 is CARHRPRLGNTIYF. The CDR3 region has the DNA TGCGCCAGGCACAGGCCTCGTCTGGGAAACACCATATATTTT.

Concerning this clone itself: The same CDR3 also results from other DNA sequences found in this sample. The chain is built from TRBV4-3 and TRBJ1-2; 10 bases fit TRBD1. This CDR3 spans 15 amino acids. In germline, CDR1 is LGHNA, CDR2 YSLEER. V lost 3 bases, J lost 1 base, and 2 bases stayed unmatched. CDR3: CASSQRTGGNYGYTF. In DNA, the CDR3 is TGCGCCAGCAGCCAGAGGACAGGGGGTAACTATGGCTACACCTTC.

This CDR3 reads CASSREQGSGGYTF. The DNA of the CDR3 is TGCGCCAGCAGCCGTGAACAGGGGTCGGGTGGCTACACCTTC. The gene calls are TRBV5-1 and TRBJ1-2, with 7 bases fitting TRBD1. Germline CDR1 SGHRS, CDR2 YFSETQ. With 4 bases clipped from V and 7 bases from J, the junction kept 10 bases outside the gene matches. The CDR3 covers 14 residues.

CDR3 region: CASSTSGGVGYTQYF. CDR3 sequence (DNA): TGTGCCAGTAGTACTAGCGGGGGAGTAGGGTATACGCAGTATTTT. The genes are TRBV19 and TRBJ2-3; TRBD2 agrees at 10 bases. CDR1 and CDR2 from the germline V gene are LNHDA and SQIVND (reference sequence). V lost 4 bases and J lost 7; bases outside the gene matches: 8. This CDR3 comprises 15 residues.